These T cell receptor beta chains were read from a single sample in a study of identical twins. TCRdb processed the 5' RACE reads anew with MiXCR; each CDR3 protein has one entry. The table includes around 450,000 distinct CDR3 sequences, 13% to 15% detected once. This sample was also put to use in a study of yellow fever vaccine responses in identical twins.

The sample consisted of CD4+ T cells sorted from blood. The source of these receptors is a woman aged 18-29 years in good health. CDR3s include the opening cysteine and the closing phenylalanine or tryptophan. Each record gives: CDR3 length, J gene, clone size, V gene, CDR3 protein. Rows give clone size only sometimes, using once, few, many, or a class for an expanded clone.

>16|TRBJ2-7|NA|TRBV21-1
CASSTGTESISYEQYF
>12|TRBJ2-7|few|TRBV28
CASSSRIYEQYF
>12|TRBJ1-1|NA|TRBV4-2
CASSQGDTEAFF
>15|TRBJ2-3|NA|TRBV5-1
CASSRDRSSTDTQYF
>13|TRBJ2-3|NA|TRBV3-1
CASSQDPPDTQYF
>19|TRBJ2-2|NA|TRBV3-1
CASSPRVQDRGLHTGELFF
>11|TRBJ2-7|many|TRBV5-1
CASSSTYEQYF
>13|TRBJ2-7|NA|TRBV6-1
CASIQTKTGEQYF
>16|TRBJ2-1|many|TRBV7-2
CASSFRTSGIYNEQFF
>14|TRBJ2-7|NA|TRBV20-1
CSANVLAASYEQYF
>15|TRBJ2-1|NA|TRBV12-5
CASGLDDYSYNEQFF
>15|TRBJ2-5|NA|TRBV30
CAWASGTSGQETQYF
>13|TRBJ2-1|NA|TRBV20-1
CSAVSGGMNEQFF
>15|TRBJ1-6|NA|TRBV5-8
CASSSGQSGNSPLHF
>13|TRBJ2-7|NA|TRBV24-1
CATGDRDHYEQYF
>13|TRBJ2-7|NA|TRBV7-3
CASSAETGLEQYF
>14|TRBJ2-7|NA|TRBV28
CASSFLGPAYEQYF
>15|TRBJ2-5|NA|TRBV5-1
CASSTGQAGQETQYF
>15|TRBJ2-7|NA|TRBV6-2/TRBV6-3
CASSYLQGPIYEQYF
>16|TRBJ2-7|NA|TRBV7-2
CASSLGSLAGSYEQYF
>15|TRBJ1-3|NA|TRBV12-3/TRBV12-4
CASSLQSSSGNTIYF
>14|TRBJ2-7|few|TRBV5-1
CASSLRDGIHEQYF
>12|TRBJ2-7|NA|TRBV28
CASSYDGYEQYF
>14|TRBJ2-7|NA|TRBV7-9
CASSGNLDAYEQYF
>12|TRBJ2-1|few|TRBV5-1
CASSPGWGEQFF
>14|TRBJ2-1|many|TRBV29-1
CSVPPGGVSYEQFF
>12|TRBJ2-1|NA|TRBV12-3/TRBV12-4
CASRDRGPGQFF
>15|TRBJ2-7|NA|TRBV20-1
CSARDMASGTHEQYF
>12|TRBJ2-2|few|TRBV20-1
CSVQAGSGELFF
>15|TRBJ2-7|few|TRBV5-1
CASSFPRDRGHEQYF
>13|TRBJ2-7|NA|TRBV20-1
CSARAGHSYEQYF
>14|TRBJ2-6|NA|TRBV20-1
CSAKKGSGANVLTF
>16|TRBJ2-2|once|TRBV18
CASSPPGTANTGELFF
>15|TRBJ2-3|NA|TRBV5-5
CASRNRTLSTDTQYF
>17|TRBJ2-7|NA|TRBV3-1
CASSQGWGVSRAYEQYF
>12|TRBJ2-1|NA|TRBV28
CASSLNRLEQFF
>13|TRBJ2-7|NA|TRBV7-3
CASSFDGGHEQYF
>12|TRBJ1-2|few|TRBV6-5
CASSYSDYGYTF
>15|TRBJ2-1|NA|TRBV7-9
CASSRSGMNYNEQFF
>17|TRBJ2-5|NA|TRBV7-9
CASSLTEIRTGHETQYF
>17|TRBJ1-3|few|TRBV6-5
CASSHRQGSYPGNTIYF
>14|TRBJ2-5|few|TRBV7-9
CASSLIPEQETQYF
>16|TRBJ2-3|few|TRBV15
CATRPDLHPSTDTQYF
>16|TRBJ2-3|NA|TRBV3-1
CASSQDHSGGTDTQYF
>15|TRBJ1-5|few|TRBV7-9
CASCLGGGSNQPQHF
>19|TRBJ2-7|few|TRBV15
CATSRDRGGHGGRTYEQYF